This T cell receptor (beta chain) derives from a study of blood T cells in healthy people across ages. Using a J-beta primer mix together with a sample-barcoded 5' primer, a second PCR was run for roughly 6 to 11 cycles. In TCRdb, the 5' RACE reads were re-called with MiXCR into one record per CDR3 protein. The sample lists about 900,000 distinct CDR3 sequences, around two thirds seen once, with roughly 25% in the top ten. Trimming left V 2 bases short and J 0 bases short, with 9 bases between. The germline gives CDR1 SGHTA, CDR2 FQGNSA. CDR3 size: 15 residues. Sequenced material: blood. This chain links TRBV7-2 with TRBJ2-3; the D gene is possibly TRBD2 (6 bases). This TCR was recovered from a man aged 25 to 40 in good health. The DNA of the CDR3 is TGTGCCAGCAGCTTACATGGGGGGAGCACAGATACGCAGTATTTT. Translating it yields CASSLHGGSTDTQYF.